A single sample is the source of the 21 T cell receptor beta chains below, sequenced in a study of OX40 agonist ivuxolimab in advanced cancers. Repertoires were generated with immunoSEQ multiplex PCR, while TCRdb's copy carries only in-frame clones and drops some. Altogether 40,000 or so clones are present, 92% being singletons, with the ten largest covering 8% to 10%. The source material was CD4+ or CD8+ T cells sorted from blood, sampled in a trial of the OX40 agonist ivuxolimab. All receptors come from an adult with an advanced solid tumor such as melanoma, head and neck, liver or kidney cancer.

V and J are TRBV28 and TRBJ2-2; 15 nucleotides agree with TRBD2. The CDR3 extends over 17 amino acids. CDR1 is MDHEN, CDR2 SYDVKM, per germline. Trimming cost V 2 bases and J 4 bases; bases outside gene matches: 2. In DNA, the CDR3 is TGTGCCAGCAGTTTAGGACTAGCGGGAGGGCTCACCGGGGAGCTGTTTTTT. Protein product: CASSLGLAGGLTGELFF.

This chain joins TRBV29-1 and TRBJ2-2; weak D call: TRBD2 (5 bases). Trimming cost V 5 bases and J 3 bases, with 7 bases left between them. Germline V gene data show CDR1 as SQVTM and CDR2 as ANQGSEA. The CDR3 is made up of 12 amino acids. The CDR3 nucleotides read TGCAGCGTTCCGGGGTACACCGGGGAGCTGTTTTTT. Amino acid sequence: CSVPGYTGELFF.

V usage is TRBV13 and J usage is TRBJ2-2, with D possibly being TRBD1 (6 bases). CDR1 is PRHDT and CDR2 is FYEKMQ in the germline V gene (reference sequence). V dropped 0 bases and J dropped 3 bases, with 8 bases sitting between them. This CDR3 has 15 residues. CDR3 in DNA: TGTGCCAGCAGCTTAGGGGACAGACACACCGGGGAGCTGTTTTTT. It is translated as CASSLGDRHTGELFF.

Note on this clone: One junction end disagrees with the germline gene, perhaps due to a read error. The chain uses TRBV11-2 and TRBJ1-2; 10 bases map to TRBD1. Germline values: CDR1 SGHAT, CDR2 FQNNGV. The CDR3 is 19 amino acids. The CDR3 DNA follows: TGTGCCAGCAGCCTAGAATCTAGCCCCTGGGACAGGGGTATGAATGGCTACACCTTC. Its protein product is CASSLESSPWDRGMNGYTF.

The V gene is TRBV7-9, the J gene TRBJ2-5; D ambiguous. Germline loops: CDR1 SEHNR, CDR2 FQNEAQ (reference sequence). V was clipped by 2 bases and J by 5 bases, with 12 bases between them. The length of the CDR3 is 14 residues. The CDR3 here is CASSLISGTETQYF. As DNA, the CDR3 is TGTGCCAGCAGCTTAATCTCCGGTACTGAGACCCAGTACTTC.

This rearrangement joins TRBV6-5 to TRBJ2-2; TRBD1 is a possible D gene (6 bases). The V gene's germline CDR1 is MNHEY and CDR2 SVGAGI. This CDR3 is built from 14 residues. The V and J ends lost 2 bases and 6 bases respectively, with 10 bases between them. The CDR3: CASSYIGGAGELFF. Written as DNA, the CDR3 is TGTGCCAGCAGTTACATAGGGGGAGCCGGGGAGCTGTTTTTT.

The J gene is TRBJ2-7, the V gene TRBV4-1; D is possibly TRBD1 (6 bases). The CDR3 is 16 residues long. CDR1 MGHRA and CDR2 YSYEKL come from the germline V gene. The V end lost 4 bases, the J end lost 2 bases, and 18 bases lay between the germline ends. CDR3 loop: CASSPSGTNYPYEQYF. In nucleotides, the CDR3 is TGCGCCAGCAGCCCGTCCGGGACAAATTATCCCTACGAGCAGTACTTC.

This sequence joins TRBV6-1 and TRBJ2-7; 9 nucleotides line up with TRBD1. The germline V gene has CDR1 MNHNS and CDR2 SASEGT. This CDR3 region has 17 residues. Unmatched junction bases numbered 11, after V lost 4 bases and J lost 1 base. The CDR3 DNA sequence: TGTGCCAGCAGTGGGAGGGACAGGGCCGGTCAATCCTACGAGCAGTACTTC. Its protein is CASSGRDRAGQSYEQYF.

This clone was counted once. The chain combines TRBV27 with TRBJ1-4, with 9 bases aligning to TRBD1. CDR1 and CDR2 from the germline V gene are MNHEY and SMNVEV (reference sequence). V gave up 5 bases and J gave up 5 bases; unmatched junction bases: 12. This CDR3 is built from 17 residues. CDR3: CASSPPSEGQGNEKLFF. The DNA of the CDR3 is TGTGCCAGCAGTCCACCCTCGGAGGGACAGGGAAATGAAAAACTGTTTTTT. Based on the CDR3 plus reference TRBV27 and TRBJ1-4, the full variable domain is EAQVTQNPRYLITVTGKKLTVTCSQNMNHEYMSWYRQDPGLGLRQIYYSMNVEVTDKGDVPEGYKVSRKEKRNFPLILESPSPNQTSLYFCASSPPSEGQGNEKLFFGSGTQLSVL.

The chain has TRBV19 and TRBJ1-1; D call uncertain. The CDR3 sequence is 13 residues long. CDR1 is LNHDA, CDR2 SQIVND, per germline (reference sequence). Trimming took 4 bases from V and 1 from J, leaving 7 bases between them. CDR3 region: CASSRYENTEAFF. The CDR3 DNA reads as TGTGCCAGTAGTAGATACGAGAACACTGAAGCTTTCTTT.

The chain is built from TRBV7-8 and TRBJ2-7, with a weak D call TRBD1 (6 bases). Germline CDR1 SGHVS, CDR2 FQNEAQ. This CDR3 contains 15 residues. V lost 6 bases and J lost 5, with 20 bases in between. In nucleotides, the CDR3 is TGTGCCAGCAGGACGACAGGTTCAAATGCTAACGAGCAGTACTTC. Translation: CASRTTGSNANEQYF.

The rearrangement uses TRBV7-9 and TRBJ1-3, with 8 bases matching TRBD1. This CDR3 has 15 amino acids. After removal of 4 bases from V and 0 bases from J, the junction contained 2 bases not matched to a gene. CDR1 and CDR2 from the germline V gene are SEHNR and FQNEAQ (reference sequence). As DNA, the CDR3 is TGTGCCAGCAGCTCTACAGGGGGCTCTGGAAACACCATATATTTT. Its protein product is CASSSTGGSGNTIYF.

V is TRBV6-5 and J is TRBJ1-3, with D tentatively TRBD1 (5 bases). The germline CDR1 and CDR2 sequences are MNHEY and SVGAGI. This CDR3 contains 15 residues. The V end lost 6 bases, the J end lost 2 bases, and 14 bases lay between the germline ends. The CDR3 protein is CASSIRDRPGNTIYF. In nucleotides, the CDR3 is TGTGCCAGCAGCATCCGGGACCGCCCTGGAAACACCATATATTTT.

A note on this clone: One end of the junction fails to match germline, which may point to a read error. The rearrangement links TRBV6-5 to TRBJ2-7; 9 bases align to TRBD1. CDR3 size: 14 residues. CDR1 is MNHEY, CDR2 SVGAGI, per germline. CDR3 sequence (DNA): TGTGCCAGCAGTTACTCCCCCACTCGTGGGACAGGGCTCTTC. Protein sequence: CASSYSPTRGTGLF.

The chain is built from TRBV29-1 and TRBJ1-2; 8 bases fit TRBD1. Trimming at V came to 2 bases and at J to 0 bases, leaving 5 bases not matched to a gene. CDR1 is SQVTM and CDR2 is ANQGSEA in the germline V gene. The CDR3 is 15 residues long. For the CDR3, the DNA is TGCAGCGTTGAAAGACAGGGGTCTACTAACTATGGCTACACCTTC. Translating gives CSVERQGSTNYGYTF.

The rearrangement links TRBV11-2 to TRBJ2-5, with 12 bases fitting TRBD2. V trimming: 3 bases; J trimming: 1 base; junction bases outside the gene matches: 6. This CDR3 comprises 17 residues. Germline V gives CDR1 SGHAT, CDR2 FQNNGV. CDR3 amino acids: CASSLYGGLAGQETQYF. The CDR3 coding sequence is TGTGCCAGCAGCTTGTATGGGGGACTAGCGGGCCAAGAGACCCAGTACTTC.

This chain joins TRBV7-9 and TRBJ2-1; weak D call: TRBD1 (6 bases). The CDR3 is made up of 13 amino acids. Germline V gives CDR1 SEHNR, CDR2 FQNEAQ (reference sequence). Trimming pared 5 bases from V and 5 bases from J, leaving 10 bases between. CDR3 in amino acids: CASSPHRDNEQFF. The CDR3 DNA follows: TGTGCCAGCAGCCCACACAGGGACAATGAGCAGTTCTTC.

The CDR3 bases are TGTGCCAACATGCCGGGACAGGGCGACTTGGACACTGAAGCTTTCTTT. Its translation is CANMPGQGDLDTEAFF. J is TRBJ1-1 and V is TRBV28; 9 nucleotides line up with TRBD1. The CDR3 runs 16 residues. Germline V gene data show CDR1 as MDHEN and CDR2 as SYDVKM. The J segment lost 3 bases and the V segment lost 10 bases, leaving 15 bases of the junction unmatched. Full variable domain (missing parts from reference TRBV28 and TRBJ1-1): DVKVTQSSRYLVKRTGEKVFLECVQDMDHENMFWYRQDPGLGLRLIYFSYDVKMKEKGDIPEGYSVSREKKERFSLILESASTNQTSMYLCANMPGQGDLDTEAFFGQGTRLTVV.

The chain links TRBV27 to TRBJ2-5, with 12 positions matching TRBD2. This CDR3 region has 17 residues. Germline-derived CDR1 and CDR2 are MNHEY and SMNVEV (reference sequence). Germline trimming cut 2 bases from V and 5 bases from J; bases unmatched to any gene: 9. CDR3 region: CASSLKPRLAGVETQYF. The CDR3 DNA follows: TGTGCCAGCAGTTTAAAGCCCCGACTAGCGGGAGTCGAGACCCAGTACTTC.

The chain employs TRBV23-1 and TRBJ2-4; D possibly corresponds to TRBD2 (5 bases). TRBV23-1 falls under the ORF class, with uncertain function. This CDR3 has 16 amino acids. The V gene lost 7 bases and the J gene lost 0 bases, with 16 bases spanning the gap. This CDR3 is CASMRGKQIAKNIQYF. CDR3 in DNA: TGCGCCAGCATGCGAGGGAAACAGATAGCCAAAAACATTCAGTACTTC.

The chain joins TRBV29-1 to TRBJ2-7, with 11 bases lining up with TRBD1. CDR3 length: 14 residues. With V trimmed by 6 bases and J by 2 bases, 6 bases remained unmatched. Germline loops: CDR1 SQVTM, CDR2 ANQGSEA. The CDR3 spells CSVRGQGDAYEQYF. In DNA, the CDR3 is TGCAGCGTGAGGGGACAGGGGGATGCCTACGAGCAGTACTTC.